This T cell receptor (beta chain) was recorded in a study of cytomegalovirus exposure and HLA in healthy donors. Study-wide background: As an earlier analysis found, 180 million or so T cells yielded about 120 million unique TCR beta sequences.

Germline loops: CDR1 MNHEY, CDR2 SVGAGI. The CDR3 totals 14 residues. With 2 bases removed from V and 6 bases from J, the gap between germline ends came to 10 bases. PCR employed 60 Vbeta and 13 Jbeta primers. Sequencing was performed with immunoSEQ multiplex PCR; in TCRdb, only in-frame clones are kept and a portion is missing. The sample carries approximately 150,000 clones, 75% to 85% recorded once. The sequencing sample was made of PBMCs. The clonotype comes from a male donor in good health and CMV-seropositive. This chain joins TRBV6-5 and TRBJ2-2; D possibly corresponds to TRBD1 (6 bases). The CDR3 loop is CASSYRTESGELFF. For the CDR3, the DNA is TGTGCCAGCAGTTACCGGACAGAGTCCGGGGAGCTGTTTTTT.